Sequencing of this T cell receptor beta chain was carried out in a study of T cell responses to AZD1222 COVID-19 vaccine. Study-wide points: The study reported that nearly half of spike-specific TCRs target unmutated variant regions. CD4 TCRs associated with vaccination spanned spike, dominating at 160-218 and 743-854. Scientists sampled the repertoires only once the peak T cell response had passed. Females outnumbered males among donors, who were mostly white British; clonal diversity was possibly underestimated.

With regard to this clone: Its matching antigen is unknown.

This table comes from immunoSEQ multiplex PCR, and its TCRdb copy is limited to in-frame clones, with some not included. The repertoire holds about 150,000 clones, roughly 80% seen once, with over 4% in the top ten. The CDR3 is 13 amino acids. Per the germline V gene, CDR1 is MNHEY and CDR2 is SVGAGI. Trimming removed 6 bases from V and 3 bases from J, with 11 bases in between. This TCR came from an adult in good health. The source material was peripheral blood, sampled on day 0 of MenACWY control vaccination. The rearrangement links TRBV6-5 to TRBJ1-1; TRBD1 might be the D (5 bases). The chain's CDR3 is CASSQGRHTEAFF. The CDR3 bases are TGTGCCAGCAGCCAGGGAAGGCACACTGAAGCTTTCTTT.